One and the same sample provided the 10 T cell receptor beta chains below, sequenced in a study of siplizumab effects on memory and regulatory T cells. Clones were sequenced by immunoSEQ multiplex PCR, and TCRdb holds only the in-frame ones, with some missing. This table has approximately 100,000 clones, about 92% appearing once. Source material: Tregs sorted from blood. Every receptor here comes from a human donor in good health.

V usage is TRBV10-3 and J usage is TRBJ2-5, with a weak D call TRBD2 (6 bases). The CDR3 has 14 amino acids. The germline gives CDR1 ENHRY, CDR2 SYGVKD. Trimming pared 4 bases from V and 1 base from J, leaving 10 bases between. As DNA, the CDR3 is TGTGCCATCAGTGGCTCCGGGAGCCAAGAGACCCAGTACTTC. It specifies CAISGSGSQETQYF.

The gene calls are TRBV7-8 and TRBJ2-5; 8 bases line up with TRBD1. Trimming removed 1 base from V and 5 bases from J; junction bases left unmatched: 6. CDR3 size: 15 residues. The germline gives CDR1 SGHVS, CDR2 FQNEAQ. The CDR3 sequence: CASSLVQGVGETQYF. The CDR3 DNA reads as TGTGCCAGCAGCTTAGTACAGGGGGTTGGTGAGACCCAGTACTTC.

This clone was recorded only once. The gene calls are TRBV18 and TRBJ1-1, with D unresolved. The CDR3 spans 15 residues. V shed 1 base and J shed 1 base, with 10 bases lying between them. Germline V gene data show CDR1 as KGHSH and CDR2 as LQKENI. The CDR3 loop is CASSPQPLGNTEAFF. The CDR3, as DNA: TGTGCCAGCTCACCACAACCTTTAGGGAACACTGAAGCTTTCTTT.

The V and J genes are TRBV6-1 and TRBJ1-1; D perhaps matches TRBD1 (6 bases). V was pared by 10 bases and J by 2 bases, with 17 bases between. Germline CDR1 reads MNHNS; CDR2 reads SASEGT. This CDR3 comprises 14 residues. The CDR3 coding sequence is TGTGCCATCGAGAAAGGGGACACCAACACTGAAGCTTTCTTT. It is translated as CAIEKGDTNTEAFF.

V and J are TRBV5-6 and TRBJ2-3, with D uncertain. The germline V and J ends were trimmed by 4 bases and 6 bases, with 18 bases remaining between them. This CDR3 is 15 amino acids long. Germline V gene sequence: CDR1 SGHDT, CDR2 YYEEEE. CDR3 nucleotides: TGTGCCAGCAGCCCCCTAGGGCGTATAGTGGATACGCAGTATTTT. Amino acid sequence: CASSPLGRIVDTQYF.

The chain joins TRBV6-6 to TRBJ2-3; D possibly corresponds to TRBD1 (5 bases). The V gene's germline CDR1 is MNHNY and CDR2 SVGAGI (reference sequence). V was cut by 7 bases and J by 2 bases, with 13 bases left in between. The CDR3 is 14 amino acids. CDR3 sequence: CASTNTGNTDTQYF. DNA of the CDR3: TGTGCCAGCACTAATACAGGAAACACAGATACGCAGTATTTT.

Written as DNA, the CDR3 is TGTGCCAGCAGTTTAACCGGCCCCCGGGGATATGGCTACACCTTC. The encoded protein is CASSLTGPRGYGYTF. This chain joins TRBV27 and TRBJ1-2; D uncertain. V lost 2 bases to trimming and J lost 5 bases, with 15 bases between them. Germline loops: CDR1 MNHEY, CDR2 SMNVEV (reference sequence). The CDR3 sequence is 15 residues long.

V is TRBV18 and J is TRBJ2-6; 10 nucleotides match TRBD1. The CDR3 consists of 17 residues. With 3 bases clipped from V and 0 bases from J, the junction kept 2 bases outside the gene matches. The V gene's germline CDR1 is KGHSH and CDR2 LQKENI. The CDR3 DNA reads TGTGCCAGCTCACCTGGGACAGGGGTCTCTGGGGCCAACGTCCTGACTTTC. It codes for CASSPGTGVSGANVLTF.

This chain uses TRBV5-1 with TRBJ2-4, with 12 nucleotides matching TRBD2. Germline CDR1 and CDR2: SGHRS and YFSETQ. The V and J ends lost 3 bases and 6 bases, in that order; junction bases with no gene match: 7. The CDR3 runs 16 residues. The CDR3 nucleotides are TGCGCCAGCAGCTCAGGGACTAGCGGGTGGGGAAACATTCAGTACTTC. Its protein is CASSSGTSGWGNIQYF.

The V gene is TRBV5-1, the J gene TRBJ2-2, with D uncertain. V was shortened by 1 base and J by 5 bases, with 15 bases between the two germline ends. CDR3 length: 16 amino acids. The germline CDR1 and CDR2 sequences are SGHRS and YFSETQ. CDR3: CASSLRAVLLTGELFF. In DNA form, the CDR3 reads TGCGCCAGCAGCTTGCGGGCAGTACTGTTAACCGGGGAGCTGTTTTTT.